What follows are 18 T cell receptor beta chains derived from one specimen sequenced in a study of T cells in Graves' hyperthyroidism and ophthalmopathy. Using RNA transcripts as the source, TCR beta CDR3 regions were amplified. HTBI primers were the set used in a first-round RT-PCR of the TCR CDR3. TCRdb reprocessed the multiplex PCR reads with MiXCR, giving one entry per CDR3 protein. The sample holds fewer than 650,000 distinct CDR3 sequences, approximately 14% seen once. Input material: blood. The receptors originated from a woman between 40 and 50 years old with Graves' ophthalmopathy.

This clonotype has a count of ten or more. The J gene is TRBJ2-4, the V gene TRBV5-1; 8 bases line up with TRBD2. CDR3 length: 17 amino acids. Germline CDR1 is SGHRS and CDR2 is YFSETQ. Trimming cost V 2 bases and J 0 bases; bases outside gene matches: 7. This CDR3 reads CASSFGELAGAKNIQYF. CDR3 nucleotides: TGCGCCAGCAGCTTCGGTGAGCTAGCGGGAGCCAAAAACATTCAGTACTTC. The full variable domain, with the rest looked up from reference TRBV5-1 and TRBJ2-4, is KAGVTQTPRYLIKTRGQQVTLSCSPISGHRSVSWYQQTPGQGLQFLFEYFSETQRNKGNFPGRFSGRQFSNSRSEMNVSTLELGDSALYLCASSFGELAGAKNIQYFGAGTRLSVL.

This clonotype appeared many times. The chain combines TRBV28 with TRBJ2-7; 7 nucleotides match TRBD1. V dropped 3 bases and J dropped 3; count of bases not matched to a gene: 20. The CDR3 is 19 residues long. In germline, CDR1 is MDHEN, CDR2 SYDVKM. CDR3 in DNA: TGTGCCAGCAGTTTCCCCCCCGCTAGTCAAGGGACAGCGGACTACGAGCAGTACTTC. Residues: CASSFPPASQGTADYEQYF.

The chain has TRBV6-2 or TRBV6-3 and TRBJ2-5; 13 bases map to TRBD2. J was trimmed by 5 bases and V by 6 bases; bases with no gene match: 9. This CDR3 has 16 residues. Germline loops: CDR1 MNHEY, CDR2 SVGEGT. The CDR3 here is CASRRGLAGDVETQYF. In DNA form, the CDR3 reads TGTGCCAGCAGGCGAGGACTAGCGGGAGATGTGGAGACCCAGTACTTC.

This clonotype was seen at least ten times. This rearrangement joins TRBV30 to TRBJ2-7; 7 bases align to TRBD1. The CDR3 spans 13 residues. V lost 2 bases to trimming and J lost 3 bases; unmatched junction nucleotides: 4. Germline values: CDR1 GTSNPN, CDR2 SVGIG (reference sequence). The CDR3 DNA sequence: TGTGCCTGGAGTCCGGGGACAGACTACGAGCAGTACTTC. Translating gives CAWSPGTDYEQYF.

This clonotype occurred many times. In nucleotides, the CDR3 is TGCAGTGCTCGTGGGACTAGCGGGAGTCTGGAGACCCAGTACTTC. This codes for CSARGTSGSLETQYF. The chain combines TRBV20-1 with TRBJ2-5, with 14 bases matching TRBD2. Germline V gives CDR1 DFQATT, CDR2 SNEGSKA (reference sequence). The length of the CDR3 is 15 residues. V trimming: 5 bases; J trimming: 5 bases; junction bases outside the gene matches: 7.

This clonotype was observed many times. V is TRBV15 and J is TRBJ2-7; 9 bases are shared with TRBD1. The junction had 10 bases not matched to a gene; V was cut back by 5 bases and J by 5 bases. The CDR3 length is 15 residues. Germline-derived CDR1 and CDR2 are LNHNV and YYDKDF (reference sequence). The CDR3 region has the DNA TGTGCCACCAGCCAACCGGGGACAGGGACTGACGAGCAGTACTTC. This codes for CATSQPGTGTDEQYF. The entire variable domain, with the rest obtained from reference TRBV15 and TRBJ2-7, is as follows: DAMVIQNPRYQVTQFGKPVTLSCSQTLNHNVMYWYQQKSSQAPKLLFHYYDKDFNNEADTPDNFQSRRPNTSFCFLDIRSPGLGDTAMYLCATSQPGTGTDEQYFGPGTRLTVT.

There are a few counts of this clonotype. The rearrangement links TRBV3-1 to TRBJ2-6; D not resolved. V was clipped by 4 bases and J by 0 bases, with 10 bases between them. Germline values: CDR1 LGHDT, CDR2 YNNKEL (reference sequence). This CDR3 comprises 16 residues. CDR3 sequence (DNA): TGTGCCAGCAGCCCACGGGTCTCCTCTGGGGCCAACGTCCTGACTTTC. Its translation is CASSPRVSSGANVLTF.

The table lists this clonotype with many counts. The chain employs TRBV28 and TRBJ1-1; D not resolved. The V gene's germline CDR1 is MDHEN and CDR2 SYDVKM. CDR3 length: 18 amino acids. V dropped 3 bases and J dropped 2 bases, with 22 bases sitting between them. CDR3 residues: CASSFGRKPGMSNTEAFF. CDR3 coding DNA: TGTGCCAGCAGTTTTGGAAGGAAACCCGGGATGAGTAACACTGAAGCTTTCTTT.

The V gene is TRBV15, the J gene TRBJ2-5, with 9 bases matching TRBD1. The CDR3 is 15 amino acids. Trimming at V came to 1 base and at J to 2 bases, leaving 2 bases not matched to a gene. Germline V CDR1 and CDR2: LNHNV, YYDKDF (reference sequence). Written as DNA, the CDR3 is TGTGCCACCAGCAGAGCCGGGACAGGGCAAGAGACCCAGTACTTC. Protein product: CATSRAGTGQETQYF.

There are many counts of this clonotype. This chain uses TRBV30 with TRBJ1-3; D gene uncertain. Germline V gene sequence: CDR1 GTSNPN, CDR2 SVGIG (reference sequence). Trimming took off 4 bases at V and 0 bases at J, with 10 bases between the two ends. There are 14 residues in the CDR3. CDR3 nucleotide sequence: TGTGCCTGGAAAACAGCGAACTCTGGAAACACCATATATTTT. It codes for CAWKTANSGNTIYF.

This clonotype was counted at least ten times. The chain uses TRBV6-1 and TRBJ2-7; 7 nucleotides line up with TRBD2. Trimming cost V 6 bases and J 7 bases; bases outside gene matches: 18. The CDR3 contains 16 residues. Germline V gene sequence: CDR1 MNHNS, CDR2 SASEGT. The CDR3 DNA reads TGTGCCAGCAGACAAACGGACGGAGGGAGGGTTAGGGAGCAGTACTTC. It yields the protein CASRQTDGGRVREQYF.

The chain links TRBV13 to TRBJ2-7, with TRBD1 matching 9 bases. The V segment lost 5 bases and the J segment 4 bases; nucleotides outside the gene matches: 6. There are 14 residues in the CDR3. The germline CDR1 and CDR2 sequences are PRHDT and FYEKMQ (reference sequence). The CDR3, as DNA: TGTGCCAGCAGCGCGGGACAGGGTTTATACGAGCAGTACTTC. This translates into CASSAGQGLYEQYF.

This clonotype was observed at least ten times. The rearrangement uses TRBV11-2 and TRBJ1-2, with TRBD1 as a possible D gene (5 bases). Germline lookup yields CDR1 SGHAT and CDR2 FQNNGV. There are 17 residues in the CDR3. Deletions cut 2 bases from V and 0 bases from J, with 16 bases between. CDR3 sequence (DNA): TGTGCCAGCAGCTTACATCCGGCGAAGGGGACTAACTATGGCTACACCTTC. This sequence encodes CASSLHPAKGTNYGYTF.

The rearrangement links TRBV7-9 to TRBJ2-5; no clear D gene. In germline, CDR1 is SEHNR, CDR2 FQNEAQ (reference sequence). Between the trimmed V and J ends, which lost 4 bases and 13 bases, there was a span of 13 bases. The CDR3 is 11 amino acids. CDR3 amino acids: CASSSLGPPYF. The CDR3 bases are TGTGCCAGCAGCTCCTTGGGCCCTCCGTACTTC.

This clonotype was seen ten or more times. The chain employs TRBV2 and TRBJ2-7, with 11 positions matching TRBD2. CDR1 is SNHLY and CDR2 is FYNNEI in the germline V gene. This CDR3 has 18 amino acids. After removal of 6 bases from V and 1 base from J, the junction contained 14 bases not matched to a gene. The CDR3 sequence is CASRAPIYGLAGSYEQYF. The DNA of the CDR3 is TGTGCCAGCAGGGCCCCTATATACGGACTAGCGGGTTCCTACGAGCAGTACTTC.

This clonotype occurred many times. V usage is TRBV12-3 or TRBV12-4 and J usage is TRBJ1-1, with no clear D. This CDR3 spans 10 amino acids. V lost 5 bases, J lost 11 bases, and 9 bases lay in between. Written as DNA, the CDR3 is TGTGCCAGCAGTCTTGGTTCTGCTTTCTTT. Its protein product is CASSLGSAFF.

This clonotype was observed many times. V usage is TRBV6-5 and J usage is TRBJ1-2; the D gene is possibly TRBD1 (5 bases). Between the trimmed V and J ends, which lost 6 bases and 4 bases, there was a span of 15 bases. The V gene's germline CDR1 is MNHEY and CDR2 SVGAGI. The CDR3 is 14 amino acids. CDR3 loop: CASSPQGDSYGYTF. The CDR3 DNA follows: TGTGCCAGCAGCCCGCAGGGAGATAGCTATGGCTACACCTTC.

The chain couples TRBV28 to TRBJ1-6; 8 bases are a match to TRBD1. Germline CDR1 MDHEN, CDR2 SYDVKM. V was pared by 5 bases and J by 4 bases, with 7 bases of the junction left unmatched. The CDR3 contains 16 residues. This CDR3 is CASSTTYRGYNSPLHF. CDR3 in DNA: TGTGCCAGCAGTACTACCTACAGGGGGTATAATTCACCCCTCCACTTT. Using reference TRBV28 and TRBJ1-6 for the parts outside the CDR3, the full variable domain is DVKVTQSSRYLVKRTGEKVFLECVQDMDHENMFWYRQDPGLGLRLIYFSYDVKMKEKGDIPEGYSVSREKKERFSLILESASTNQTSMYLCASSTTYRGYNSPLHFGNGTRLTVT.